What follows are 21 T cell receptor beta chains derived from one specimen sequenced in a study of PD-L1 blockade in urothelial cancer. Measured with immunoSEQ multiplex PCR; TCRdb has only the in-frame clones, and not every one. The sample carries 80,000 to 90,000 clones, roughly 84% recorded once. Noted time point: pretreatment peripheral blood. The source material was PBMCs, sampled around atezolizumab (anti-PD-L1) treatment. The receptors stem from a man between 60 and 70 years old with urothelial cancer.

This rearrangement joins TRBV5-8 to TRBJ2-3; D might be TRBD1 (6 bases). V was cut by 0 bases and J by 2 bases, with 13 bases left in between. This CDR3 has 16 residues. CDR1 SGHTS and CDR2 YDEGEE come from the germline V gene. Here the CDR3 DNA reads TGTGCCAGCAGCTTGGTTGGGGGCCCCAACACAGATACGCAGTATTTT. Protein: CASSLVGGPNTDTQYF.

This sequence joins TRBV6-5 and TRBJ1-6; 7 positions agree with TRBD1. The germline V gene encodes CDR1 MNHEY and CDR2 SVGAGI. The CDR3 is 14 residues long. V lost 8 bases, J lost 3 bases, and 4 bases stayed unmatched. CDR3 coding DNA: TGTGCCAGCGGGGACAGTCTCTATAATTCACCCCTCCACTTT. This codes for CASGDSLYNSPLHF.

The CDR3 loop is CASSLQGLTYNEQFF. DNA for the CDR3: TGTGCCAGCTCACTACAGGGGTTAACCTACAATGAGCAGTTCTTC. The genes are TRBV18 and TRBJ2-1; 7 nucleotides line up with TRBD1. V shed 4 bases and J 2 bases; nucleotides not matched to a gene: 5. CDR3 length equals 15 residues. Germline V gene sequence: CDR1 KGHSH, CDR2 LQKENI.

The rearrangement links TRBV2 to TRBJ1-5, with 7 bases matching TRBD1. V lost 6 bases and J lost 7; bases outside the gene matches: 9. This CDR3 is 14 amino acids long. Germline V gives CDR1 SNHLY, CDR2 FYNNEI. CDR3 region: CASRGDSSNQPQHF. DNA for the CDR3: TGTGCCAGCAGGGGGGACAGTTCCAACCAGCCCCAGCATTTT.

The V gene is TRBV5-1, the J gene TRBJ2-2; possible D gene TRBD2, 6 bases. This CDR3 is built from 14 residues. Germline values: CDR1 SGHRS, CDR2 YFSETQ. Trimming took off 5 bases at V and 0 bases at J, with 8 bases between the two ends. The CDR3: CASRRLANTGELFF. In DNA, the CDR3 is TGCGCCAGCAGAAGACTAGCGAACACCGGGGAGCTGTTTTTT.

V and J are TRBV7-9 and TRBJ1-4; D gene uncertain. CDR1 and CDR2 (germline): SEHNR, FQNEAQ (reference sequence). This CDR3 comprises 11 residues. V lost 5 bases and J lost 10, with 8 bases in between. CDR3 in amino acids: CASSPDLKLFF. In nucleotides, the CDR3 is TGTGCCAGCAGCCCCGACTTAAAACTGTTTTTT.

V gene TRBV6-5 combines with J gene TRBJ2-3; D gene uncertain. CDR3 length: 13 amino acids. CDR1 is MNHEY, CDR2 SVGAGI, per germline. Trimming took off 0 bases at V and 6 bases at J, with 7 bases between the two ends. CDR3 residues: CASSYSLRDTQYF. In DNA form, the CDR3 reads TGTGCCAGCAGTTACTCCCTCAGGGATACGCAGTATTTT.

This clone was observed a single time. The chain has TRBV5-1 and TRBJ2-7; unclear D gene. The CDR3 covers 14 residues. Germline values: CDR1 SGHRS, CDR2 YFSETQ. Trimming left V 4 bases short and J 1 base short, with 12 bases between. The CDR3 DNA is TGCGCCAGCAGCCCAGGTGGCGCTTCCTACGAGCAGTACTTC. It yields the protein CASSPGGASYEQYF.

The chain couples TRBV10-3 to TRBJ2-7, with 15 bases fitting TRBD2. Trimming removed 4 bases from V and 3 bases from J; junction bases left unmatched: 7. The CDR3 has 17 amino acids. Germline assignment: CDR1 ENHRY and CDR2 SYGVKD. The CDR3, as DNA: TGTGCCATCAGTGGGGTGGGACTAGCGGGAGGTGGCTACGAGCAGTACTTC. Translating it yields CAISGVGLAGGGYEQYF.

This clone was observed a single time. The V call is TRBV6-5, the J call TRBJ2-7, with 9 bases that match TRBD2. This CDR3 is 14 amino acids long. After removal of 6 bases from V and 2 bases from J, the junction contained 5 bases not matched to a gene. Per germline, CDR1 MNHEY and CDR2 SVGAGI. DNA of the CDR3: TGTGCCAGCAGGGCGACTAGCGGACCCTACGAGCAGTACTTC. Its translation: CASRATSGPYEQYF.

The V and J genes are TRBV6-1 and TRBJ1-5; D perhaps matches TRBD1 (6 bases). Germline V lookup: CDR1 MNHNS, CDR2 SASEGT. With 4 bases removed from V and 2 bases from J, the gap between germline ends came to 21 bases. The CDR3 covers 18 residues. CDR3 region: CASSVDSFAPTGNQPQHF. The DNA for the CDR3 is TGTGCCAGCAGTGTGGACAGTTTTGCACCAACGGGCAATCAGCCCCAGCATTTT.

This clone was counted many times. This chain connects TRBV4-1 to TRBJ1-2, with D uncertain. This CDR3 spans 15 amino acids. Germline CDR1 is MGHRA and CDR2 is YSYEKL. V dropped 0 bases and J dropped 4 bases, with 12 bases sitting between them. The CDR3 region is CASSQEDSSSYGYTF. The CDR3 DNA reads TGCGCCAGCAGCCAAGAGGACTCTTCCTCCTATGGCTACACCTTC.

This clone was counted a few times. V gene TRBV30 combines with J gene TRBJ2-1; D might be TRBD1 (8 bases). Germline V CDR1 and CDR2: GTSNPN, SVGIG (reference sequence). V lost 3 bases and J 4 bases, leaving 16 bases between the germline ends. The length of the CDR3 is 15 residues. The CDR3 DNA is TGTGCCTGGAGGAAACAGGGGGGGAAATACAATGAGCAGTTCTTC. It encodes CAWRKQGGKYNEQFF.

V gene TRBV11-1 combines with J gene TRBJ2-7; 8 bases line up with TRBD1. CDR3 length: 15 residues. Trimming at V came to 6 bases and at J to 1 base, leaving 8 bases not matched to a gene. Per the germline V gene, CDR1 is SGHAT and CDR2 is FQDESV (reference sequence). CDR3 coding DNA: TGTGCCAGCAGATTTCGGACAGGGAGGTCCTACGAGCAGTACTTC. This codes for CASRFRTGRSYEQYF.

A single count supports this clone. The J gene is TRBJ2-7, the V gene TRBV5-5; D not resolved. Germline lookup yields CDR1 SGHKS and CDR2 YYEKEE (reference sequence). The CDR3 extends over 14 amino acids. V lost 2 bases and J 0 bases, leaving 9 bases between the germline ends. This chain's CDR3 is CASSFRLLSYEQYF. CDR3 DNA sequence: TGTGCCAGCAGCTTTCGTCTCCTCTCCTACGAGCAGTACTTC.

The rearrangement uses TRBV7-2 and TRBJ2-5, with 13 bases fitting TRBD2. The length of the CDR3 is 15 residues. CDR1 and CDR2 from the germline V gene are SGHTA and FQGNSA. J was trimmed by 5 bases and V by 5 bases; bases with no gene match: 5. CDR3 coding DNA: TGTGCCAGCAGCCGGACTAGCGGGAGATCGGAGACCCAGTACTTC. This sequence encodes CASSRTSGRSETQYF. The full variable domain, in which reference TRBV7-2 and TRBJ2-5 provide the parts outside the CDR3, is GAGVSQSPSNKVTEKGKDVELRCDPISGHTALYWYRQSLGQGLEFLIYFQGNSAPDKSGLPSDRFSAERTGGSVSTLTIQRTQQEDSAVYLCASSRTSGRSETQYFGPGTRLLVL.

The CDR3 loop reads CASNPEGGSDTQYF. The CDR3 nucleotides are TGTGCCAGCAACCCGGAAGGGGGATCAGATACGCAGTATTTT. The genes are TRBV7-2 and TRBJ2-3; D might be TRBD1 (6 bases). V lost 7 bases to trimming and J lost 4 bases, with 15 bases between them. This CDR3 is 14 amino acids long. The germline gives CDR1 SGHTA, CDR2 FQGNSA.

The chain joins TRBV7-9 to TRBJ1-2; D unclear. The V gene's germline CDR1 is SEHNR and CDR2 FQNEAQ (reference sequence). Trimming took off 10 bases at V and 1 base at J, with 16 bases between the two ends. CDR3 length: 14 amino acids. The CDR3 is CANAENGDNYGYTF. CDR3 DNA: TGTGCCAACGCAGAAAACGGGGATAACTATGGCTACACCTTC.

The genes are TRBV7-3 and TRBJ1-2; 8 nucleotides line up with TRBD1. The CDR3 runs to 15 residues. Germline assignment: CDR1 SGHTA and CDR2 FQGTGA. Trimming cost V 1 base and J 4 bases; bases outside gene matches: 5. CDR3 in DNA: TGTGCCAGCAGCTTAAACAGGGGGGCACCCTATGGCTACACCTTC. It yields the protein CASSLNRGAPYGYTF.

The genes are TRBV10-1 and TRBJ2-1; 10 nucleotides match TRBD1. The CDR3 is 14 residues long. J was trimmed by 6 bases and V by 4 bases; bases with no gene match: 3. Per germline, CDR1 WNHNN and CDR2 SYGVQD (reference sequence). CDR3 in amino acids: CASSGDRGVNEQFF. The CDR3 bases are TGCGCCAGCAGTGGGGACAGGGGAGTCAATGAGCAGTTCTTC.

The chain employs TRBV5-5 and TRBJ2-7; 15 bases agree with TRBD2. Germline CDR1 is SGHKS and CDR2 is YYEKEE (reference sequence). The CDR3 is made up of 18 amino acids. V was pared by 4 bases and J by 8 bases, with 16 bases of the junction left unmatched. The CDR3 reads CASSLDIRPGLAGGQQYF. CDR3 sequence (DNA): TGTGCCAGCAGCCTGGACATCCGCCCGGGACTAGCGGGAGGACAGCAGTACTTC.